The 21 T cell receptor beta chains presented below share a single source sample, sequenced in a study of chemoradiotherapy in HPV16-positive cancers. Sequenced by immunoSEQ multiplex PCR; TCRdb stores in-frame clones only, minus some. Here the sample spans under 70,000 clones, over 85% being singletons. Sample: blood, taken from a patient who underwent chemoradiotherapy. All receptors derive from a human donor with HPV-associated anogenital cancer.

CDR3 sequence: CASSLGGRGETQYF. The CDR3 region has the DNA TGTGCCAGCAGCTTAGGTGGCAGGGGAGAGACCCAGTACTTC. The V and J genes are TRBV7-2 and TRBJ2-5, with D possibly matching TRBD1 (6 bases). CDR3 length equals 14 residues. Trimming stripped 1 base from V and 4 bases from J, with 10 bases between. Germline V lookup: CDR1 SGHTA, CDR2 FQGNSA.

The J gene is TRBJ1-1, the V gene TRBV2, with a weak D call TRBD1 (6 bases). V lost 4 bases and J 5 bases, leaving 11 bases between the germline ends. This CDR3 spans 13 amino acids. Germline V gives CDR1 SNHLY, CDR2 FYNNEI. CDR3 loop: CASSVRGDTEAFF. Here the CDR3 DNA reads TGTGCCAGCAGTGTTAGGGGGGATACTGAAGCTTTCTTT.

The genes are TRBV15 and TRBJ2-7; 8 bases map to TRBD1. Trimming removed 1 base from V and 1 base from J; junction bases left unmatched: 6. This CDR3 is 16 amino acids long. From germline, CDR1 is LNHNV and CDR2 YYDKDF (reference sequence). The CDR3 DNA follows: TGTGCCACCAGCAGAGGGGGAACAGGGGGTTCCTACGAGCAGTACTTC. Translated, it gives CATSRGGTGGSYEQYF.

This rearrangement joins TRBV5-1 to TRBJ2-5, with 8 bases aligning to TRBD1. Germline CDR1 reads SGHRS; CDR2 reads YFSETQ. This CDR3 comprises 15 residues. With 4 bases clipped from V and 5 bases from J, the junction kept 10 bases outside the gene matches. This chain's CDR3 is CASSLGTGLGETQYF. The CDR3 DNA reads TGCGCCAGCAGCCTTGGGACAGGCCTCGGGGAGACCCAGTACTTC.

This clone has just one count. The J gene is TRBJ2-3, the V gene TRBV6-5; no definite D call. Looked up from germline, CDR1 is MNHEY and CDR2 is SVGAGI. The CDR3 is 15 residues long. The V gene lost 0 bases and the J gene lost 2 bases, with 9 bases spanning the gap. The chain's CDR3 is CASSYSGSTTDTQYF. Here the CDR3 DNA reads TGTGCCAGCAGTTACTCGGGCAGTACCACAGATACGCAGTATTTT.

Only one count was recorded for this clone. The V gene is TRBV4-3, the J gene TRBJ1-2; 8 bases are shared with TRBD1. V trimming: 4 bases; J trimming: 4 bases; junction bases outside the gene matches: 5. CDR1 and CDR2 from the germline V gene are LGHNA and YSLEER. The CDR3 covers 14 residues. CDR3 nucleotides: TGCGCCAGCAGCCGGGTAGGGACAGGCTATGGCTACACCTTC. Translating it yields CASSRVGTGYGYTF.

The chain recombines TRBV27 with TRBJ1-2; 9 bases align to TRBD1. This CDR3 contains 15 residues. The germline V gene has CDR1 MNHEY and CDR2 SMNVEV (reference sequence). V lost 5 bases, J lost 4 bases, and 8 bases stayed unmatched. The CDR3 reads CASSPGQGIGYGYTF. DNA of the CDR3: TGTGCCAGCAGTCCAGGACAGGGGATAGGCTATGGCTACACCTTC.

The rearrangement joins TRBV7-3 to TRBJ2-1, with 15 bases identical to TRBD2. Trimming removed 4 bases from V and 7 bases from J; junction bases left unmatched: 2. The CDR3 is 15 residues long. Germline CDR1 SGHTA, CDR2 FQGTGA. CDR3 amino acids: CASSYGTSGRNEQFF. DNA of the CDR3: TGTGCCAGCAGCTATGGGACTAGCGGGAGGAATGAGCAGTTCTTC.

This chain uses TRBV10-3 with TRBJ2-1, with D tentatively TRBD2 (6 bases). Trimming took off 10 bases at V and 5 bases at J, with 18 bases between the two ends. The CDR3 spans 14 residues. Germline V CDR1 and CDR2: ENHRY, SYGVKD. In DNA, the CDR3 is TGTGCCACCGGGGCGTTGGAGGGTAACAATGAGCAGTTCTTC. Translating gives CATGALEGNNEQFF.

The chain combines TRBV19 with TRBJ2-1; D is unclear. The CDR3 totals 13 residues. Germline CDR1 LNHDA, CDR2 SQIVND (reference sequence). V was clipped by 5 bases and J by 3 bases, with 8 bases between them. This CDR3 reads CASSDGRYNEQFF. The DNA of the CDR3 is TGTGCCAGTAGTGACGGGCGCTACAATGAGCAGTTCTTC. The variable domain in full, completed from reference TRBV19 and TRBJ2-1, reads DGGITQSPKYLFRKEGQNVTLSCEQNLNHDAMYWYRQDPGQGLRLIYYSQIVNDFQKGDIAEGYSVSREKKESFPLTVTSAQKNPTAFYLCASSDGRYNEQFFGPGTRLTVL.

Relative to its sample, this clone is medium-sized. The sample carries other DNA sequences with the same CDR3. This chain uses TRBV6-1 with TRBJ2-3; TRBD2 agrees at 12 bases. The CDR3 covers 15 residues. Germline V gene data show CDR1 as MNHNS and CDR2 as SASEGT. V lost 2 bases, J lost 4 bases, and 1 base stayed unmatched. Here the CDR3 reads CASSELAGGPDTQYF. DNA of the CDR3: TGTGCCAGCAGTGAACTAGCGGGGGGGCCAGATACGCAGTATTTT.

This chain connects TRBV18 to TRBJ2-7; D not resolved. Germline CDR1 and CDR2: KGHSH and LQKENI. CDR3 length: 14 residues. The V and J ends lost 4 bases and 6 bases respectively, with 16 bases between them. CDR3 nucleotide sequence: TGTGCCAGCTCACGATTACCAGAGAGTTTCGAGCAGTACTTC. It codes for CASSRLPESFEQYF. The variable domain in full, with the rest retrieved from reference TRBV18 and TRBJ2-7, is NAGVMQNPRHLVRRRGQEARLRCSPMKGHSHVYWYRQLPEEGLKFMVYLQKENIIDESGMPKERFSAEFPKEGPSILRIQQVVRGDSAAYFCASSRLPESFEQYFGPGTRLTVT.

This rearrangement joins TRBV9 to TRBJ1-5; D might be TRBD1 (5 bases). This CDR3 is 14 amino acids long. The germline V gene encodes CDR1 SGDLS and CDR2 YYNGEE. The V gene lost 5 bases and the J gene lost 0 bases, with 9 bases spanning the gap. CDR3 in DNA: TGTGCCAGCAGTGGGGGGGATAGCAATCAGCCCCAGCATTTT. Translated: CASSGGDSNQPQHF.

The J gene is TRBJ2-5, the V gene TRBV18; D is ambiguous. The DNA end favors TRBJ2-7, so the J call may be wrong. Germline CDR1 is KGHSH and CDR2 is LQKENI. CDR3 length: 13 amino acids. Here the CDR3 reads CASSGPSSYEQYF. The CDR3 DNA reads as TGTGCCAGCTCCGGGCCTTCCTCCTACGAGCAGTACTTC.

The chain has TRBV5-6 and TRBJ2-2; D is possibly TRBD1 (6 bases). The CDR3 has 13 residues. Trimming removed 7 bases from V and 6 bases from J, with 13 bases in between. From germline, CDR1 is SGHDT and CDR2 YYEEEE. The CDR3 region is CASLVGGAGELFF. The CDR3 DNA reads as TGTGCCAGCCTCGTTGGGGGCGCCGGGGAGCTGTTTTTT.

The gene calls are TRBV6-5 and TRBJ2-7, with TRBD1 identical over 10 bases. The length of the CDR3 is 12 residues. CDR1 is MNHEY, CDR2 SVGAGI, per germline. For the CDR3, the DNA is TGTGCGAGCGGGACAGGGGCTCTCGAGCAGTACTTC. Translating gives CASGTGALEQYF.

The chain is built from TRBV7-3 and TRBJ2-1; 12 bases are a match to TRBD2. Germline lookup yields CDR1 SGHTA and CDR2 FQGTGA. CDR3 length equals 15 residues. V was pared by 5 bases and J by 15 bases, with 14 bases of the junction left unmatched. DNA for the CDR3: TGTGCCAGCAGCGTATCTAGCGGGAGGGCCAATGATCTGTTCTTC. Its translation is CASSVSSGRANDLFF. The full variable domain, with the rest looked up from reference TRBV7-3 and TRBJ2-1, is GAGVSQTPSNKVTEKGKYVELRCDPISGHTALYWYRQSLGQGPEFLIYFQGTGAADDSGLPNDRFFAVRPEGSVSTLKIQRTERGDSAVYLCASSVSSGRANDLFFGPGTRLTVL.

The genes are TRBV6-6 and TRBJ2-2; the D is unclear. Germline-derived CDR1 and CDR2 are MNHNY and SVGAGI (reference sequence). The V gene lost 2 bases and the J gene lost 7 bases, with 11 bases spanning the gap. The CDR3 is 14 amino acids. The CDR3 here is CASSYVGSGGELFF. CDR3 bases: TGTGCCAGCAGTTACGTGGGGTCTGGCGGGGAGCTGTTTTTT.

CDR3 in amino acids: CASRDRGDSTDTQYF. The CDR3 bases are TGTGCCAGTAGAGACAGGGGGGATAGCACAGATACGCAGTATTTT. The rearrangement uses TRBV19 and TRBJ2-3; 9 nucleotides agree with TRBD1. V was pared by 6 bases and J by 0 bases, with 4 bases of the junction left unmatched. CDR3 length equals 15 residues. CDR1 is LNHDA and CDR2 is SQIVND in the germline V gene (reference sequence).

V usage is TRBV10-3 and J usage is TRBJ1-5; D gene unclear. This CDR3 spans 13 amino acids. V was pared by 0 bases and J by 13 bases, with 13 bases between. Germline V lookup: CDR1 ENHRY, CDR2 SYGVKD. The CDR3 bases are TGTGCCATCAGTGAGTCAAGAGCCAGAAGTCAGCATTTT. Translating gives CAISESRARSQHF.

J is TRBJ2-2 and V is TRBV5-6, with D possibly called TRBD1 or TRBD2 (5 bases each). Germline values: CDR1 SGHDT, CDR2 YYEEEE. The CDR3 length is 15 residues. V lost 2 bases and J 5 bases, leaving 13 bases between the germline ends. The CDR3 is CASSLGTHGTGELFF. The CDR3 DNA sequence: TGTGCCAGCAGCTTAGGGACCCACGGTACCGGGGAGCTGTTTTTT. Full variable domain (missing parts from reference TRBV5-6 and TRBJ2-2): DAGVTQSPTHLIKTRGQQVTLRCSPKSGHDTVSWYQQALGQGPQFIFQYYEEEERQRGNFPDRFSGHQFPNYSSELNVNALLLGDSALYLCASSLGTHGTGELFFGEGSRLTVL.